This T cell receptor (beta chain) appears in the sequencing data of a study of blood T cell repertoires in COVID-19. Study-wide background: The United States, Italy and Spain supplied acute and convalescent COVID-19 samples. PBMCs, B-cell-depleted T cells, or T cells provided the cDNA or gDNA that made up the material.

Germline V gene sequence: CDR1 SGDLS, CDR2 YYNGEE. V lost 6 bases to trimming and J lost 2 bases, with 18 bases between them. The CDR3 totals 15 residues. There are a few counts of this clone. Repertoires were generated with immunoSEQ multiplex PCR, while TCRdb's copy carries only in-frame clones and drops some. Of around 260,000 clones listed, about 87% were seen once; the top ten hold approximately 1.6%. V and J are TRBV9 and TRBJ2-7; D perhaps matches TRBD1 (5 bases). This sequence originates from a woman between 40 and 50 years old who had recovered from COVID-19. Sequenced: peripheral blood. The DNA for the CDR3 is TGTGCCAGCACCCGAAGGAAAGACAGAGCCTACGAGCAGTACTTC. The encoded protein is CASTRRKDRAYEQYF.